This T cell receptor beta chain was profiled in a study of T-cell reconstitution after alpha-beta-depleted transplantation in children. Study results and limitations: The high TCRbeta diversity at day 60 in some patients came from surviving recipient T cells and thymic progenitors.

In this sample, this clonotype turned up a few times. Its specificity is unknown. This CDR3 is built from 17 residues. Per the germline V gene, CDR1 is SGHAT and CDR2 is FQNNGV. V dropped 5 bases and J dropped 1 base, with 20 bases sitting between them. Unique molecular identifiers were incorporated when the TCRbeta library was constructed. TCRdb re-analysed the PCR reads in MiXCR, keeping a single row per CDR3 protein. Found here are hundreds of thousands of distinct CDR3 sequences, 20% to 30% of them singletons; the top ten hold about 5%. This sequence joins TRBV11-2 and TRBJ1-1, with D hard to call. The source material was PBMCs, mostly from graft donor cells, sampled 360 days after TCRalphabeta/CD19-depleted stem cell transplant. This clonotype was sampled from a female patient younger than 10 who had a stem cell transplant for congenital amegakaryocytic thrombocytopenia, so the T cells may come from the graft donor. CDR3 region: CASSQVSILVTNTEAFF. The CDR3 region has the DNA TGTGCCAGCAGCCAGGTCTCCATCCTCGTTACGAACACTGAAGCTTTCTTT.